A single sample is the source of the 9 T cell receptor beta chains below, sequenced in a study of blood T cell repertoires in COVID-19. The table came from immunoSEQ multiplex PCR; TCRdb's copy has only in-frame clones and leaves some out. This table holds about 250,000 clones, just over 85% found once. Sequencing input: peripheral blood. These receptors came from an older man with acute or convalescent COVID-19.

The table lists this clone with a count of one. The gene calls are TRBV5-1 and TRBJ2-3; 12 bases agree with TRBD2. V dropped 6 bases and J dropped 6; count of bases not matched to a gene: 8. In germline, CDR1 is SGHRS, CDR2 YFSETQ. The CDR3 spans 15 residues. The CDR3 sequence: CASTRTSGESDTQYF. The DNA of the CDR3 is TGCGCCAGCACCCGGACTAGCGGGGAATCGGATACGCAGTATTTT.

This rearrangement joins TRBV7-8 to TRBJ2-1, with D tentatively TRBD1 (6 bases). V lost 5 bases, J lost 9 bases, and 23 bases lay in between. The CDR3 is made up of 16 amino acids. CDR1 and CDR2 from the germline V gene are SGHVS and FQNEAQ. In nucleotides, the CDR3 is TGTGCCAGCAGCCCTAGATCCGGGACATCTAAGAGTGAGCAGTTCTTC. This encodes CASSPRSGTSKSEQFF.

The CDR3, as DNA: TGTGCCAGTAGTGCGCTAGCGCGCAGCTCCTACAATGAGCAGTTCTTC. It specifies CASSALARSSYNEQFF. V is TRBV19 and J is TRBJ2-1, with D maybe TRBD2 (6 bases). The CDR3 is 16 amino acids. The V gene's germline CDR1 is LNHDA and CDR2 SQIVND (reference sequence). V lost 5 bases to trimming and J lost 0 bases, with 14 bases between them.

The chain employs TRBV7-2 and TRBJ2-1, with D possibly TRBD2 on 5 matching bases. The CDR3 runs 12 residues. Germline V gene lookup returns CDR1 SGHTA and CDR2 FQGNSA. V dropped 5 bases and J dropped 6 bases, with 8 bases sitting between them. The CDR3, as DNA: TGTGCCAGCAGCCAGGCGGGCAATGAGCAGTTCTTC. It codes for CASSQAGNEQFF.

This chain connects TRBV29-1 to TRBJ2-3, with TRBD2 as a possible D gene (5 bases). There are 12 residues in the CDR3. The V and J ends lost 6 bases and 4 bases respectively, with 11 bases between them. CDR1 and CDR2 from the germline V gene are SQVTM and ANQGSEA. The CDR3 DNA reads TGCAGCGTCCGAGGAGGTGCAGATACGCAGTATTTT. It translates to CSVRGGADTQYF.

J is TRBJ2-2 and V is TRBV7-3; D is perhaps TRBD1 (6 bases). Germline lookup yields CDR1 SGHTA and CDR2 FQGTGA. Deletions cut 4 bases from V and 6 bases from J, with 6 bases between. The CDR3 spans 12 residues. CDR3 nucleotide sequence: TGTGCCAGCAGCTCAGGGGCCGGGGAGCTGTTTTTT. This gives the protein CASSSGAGELFF.

This chain joins TRBV29-1 and TRBJ2-1; D might be TRBD2 (5 bases). V was trimmed by 4 bases and J by 2 bases, leaving 15 bases between them. Per germline, CDR1 SQVTM and CDR2 ANQGSEA. This CDR3 comprises 15 residues. The CDR3 DNA reads as TGCAGCGTTGCCCCTTCGGGCGGGCCCTACAATGAGCAGTTCTTC. This encodes CSVAPSGGPYNEQFF.

V and J are TRBV6-5 and TRBJ2-7; TRBD1 is a possible D gene (5 bases). The V end lost 5 bases, the J end lost 5 bases, and 10 bases lay between the germline ends. Germline CDR1 and CDR2: MNHEY and SVGAGI. There are 12 residues in the CDR3. The CDR3 here is CASSLQGNEQYF. The CDR3 nucleotides are TGTGCCAGCAGTCTCCAGGGTAACGAGCAGTACTTC.

This clone was counted a single time. The chain recombines TRBV12-5 with TRBJ2-3; TRBD2 might be the D (5 bases). Per the germline V gene, CDR1 is LGHNT and CDR2 is FRNRAP. Trimming pared 8 bases from V and 4 bases from J, leaving 10 bases between. CDR3 size: 12 residues. The CDR3 nucleotides read TGTGCTAGTTCCGGAGGTGCAGATACGCAGTATTTT. This codes for CASSGGADTQYF.